These 16 T cell receptor beta chains originate from one sample sequenced in a study of T cell responses to AZD1222 COVID-19 vaccine. Only in-frame clones appear in the TCRdb table, and some are missing; sequencing was by immunoSEQ multiplex PCR. The top ten clones hold approximately 8.5% of a sample with around 130,000 clones, approximately 85% of them seen once. The sample was peripheral blood, taken on day 0 of AZD1222 vaccination. Source of these receptors: an adult in good health.

This clone appeared a single time. The chain couples TRBV18 to TRBJ2-5, with unresolved D. CDR1 and CDR2 (germline): KGHSH, LQKENI. V lost 5 bases and J 1 base, leaving 8 bases between the germline ends. The CDR3 consists of 13 residues. The chain's CDR3 is CASSRRAQETQYF. CDR3 bases: TGTGCCAGCTCAAGGCGAGCCCAAGAGACCCAGTACTTC.

This clone was counted a few times. The chain links TRBV6-1 to TRBJ2-5; tentatively, D is TRBD1 (6 bases). This CDR3 contains 15 residues. The V gene's germline CDR1 is MNHNS and CDR2 SASEGT. Trimming removed 2 bases at V and 3 bases at J, with 13 bases between. The CDR3 reads CASSEPKRGKETQYF. CDR3 sequence (DNA): TGTGCCAGCAGTGAACCCAAGAGGGGGAAAGAGACCCAGTACTTC.

This chain connects TRBV9 to TRBJ1-3, with D unresolved. V was shortened by 3 bases and J by 2 bases, with 12 bases between the two germline ends. The CDR3 extends over 15 amino acids. CDR1 and CDR2 (germline): SGDLS, YYNGEE. The CDR3 spells CASSADYGPGNTIYF. CDR3 DNA: TGTGCCAGCAGCGCCGACTATGGACCTGGAAACACCATATATTTT. Full variable domain (missing parts from reference TRBV9 and TRBJ1-3): DSGVTQTPKHLITATGQRVTLRCSPRSGDLSVYWYQQSLDQGLQFLIQYYNGEERAKGNILERFSAQQFPDLHSELNLSSLELGDSALYFCASSADYGPGNTIYFGEGSWLTVV.

CDR3 DNA sequence: TGTGCCAGCCTGGCAGAGACCCAGTACTTC. This translates into CASLAETQYF. This chain joins TRBV21-1 and TRBJ2-5; the table's D call, TRBD1, has no DNA check behind it. TRBV21-1 is shown as a pseudogene. The CDR3 is made up of 10 amino acids.

J is TRBJ1-4 and V is TRBV19, with D maybe TRBD1 (6 bases). Germline values: CDR1 LNHDA, CDR2 SQIVND (reference sequence). Trimming stripped 5 bases from V and 7 bases from J, with 14 bases between. The CDR3 totals 14 residues. The CDR3 region is CASSRQAAGEKLFF. The CDR3 DNA follows: TGTGCCAGTAGTCGACAGGCGGCGGGTGAAAAACTGTTTTTT.

The gene calls are TRBV3-1 (or the pseudogene TRBV3-2) and TRBJ1-1, with 9 bases aligning to TRBD1. Germline V gene data show CDR1 as LGHDT and CDR2 as YNNKEL (reference sequence). The CDR3 sequence is 14 residues long. Trimming took 1 base from V and 6 from J; bases not matched to a gene: 3. The CDR3 loop reads CASSQGRDRAEAFF. CDR3 DNA: TGTGCCAGCAGCCAAGGCCGGGACAGGGCTGAAGCTTTCTTT.

CDR3 residues: CASSVSSGPDTQYF. Here the CDR3 DNA reads TGTGCCAGCAGCGTAAGTAGCGGGCCAGATACGCAGTATTTT. The chain couples TRBV9 to TRBJ2-3, with TRBD2 identical over 7 bases. The CDR3 loop spans 14 amino acids. The trim removed 1 base at V and 4 bases at J, leaving 3 bases unmatched. Germline CDR1 reads SGDLS; CDR2 reads YYNGEE. Filled out from reference TRBV9 and TRBJ2-3, the complete variable domain reads DSGVTQTPKHLITATGQRVTLRCSPRSGDLSVYWYQQSLDQGLQFLIQYYNGEERAKGNILERFSAQQFPDLHSELNLSSLELGDSALYFCASSVSSGPDTQYFGPGTRLTVL.

The V gene is TRBV29-1, the J gene TRBJ1-2; TRBD1 aligns across 7 bases. This CDR3 is built from 11 residues. Trimming took 7 bases from V and 4 from J; bases not matched to a gene: 3. Germline lookup yields CDR1 SQVTM and CDR2 ANQGSEA. The DNA for the CDR3 is TGCAGCGGCGGGGACAGCTATGGCTACACCTTC. This encodes CSGGDSYGYTF.

V usage is TRBV12-3 or TRBV12-4 and J usage is TRBJ1-5, with D hard to call. Trimming removed 1 base from V and 1 base from J, with 2 bases in between. This CDR3 is built from 13 residues. The CDR3 loop reads CASSLGSNQPQHF. Written as DNA, the CDR3 is TGTGCCAGCAGTTTAGGCAGCAATCAGCCCCAGCATTTT.

V is TRBV30 and J is TRBJ2-3, with 7 bases that match TRBD2. CDR3 length: 15 residues. Germline V gene lookup returns CDR1 GTSNPN and CDR2 SVGIG (reference sequence). J was trimmed by 3 bases and V by 1 base; bases with no gene match: 7. The chain's CDR3 is CAWSGAASGTDTQYF. CDR3 DNA sequence: TGTGCCTGGAGTGGGGCTGCTAGCGGAACAGATACGCAGTATTTT. Based on the CDR3 plus reference TRBV30 and TRBJ2-3, the full variable domain is SQTIHQWPATLVQPVGSPLSLECTVEGTSNPNLYWYRQAAGRGLQLLFYSVGIGQISSEVPQNLSASRPQDRQFILSSKKLLLSDSGFYLCAWSGAASGTDTQYFGPGTRLTVL.

V usage is TRBV21-1 and J usage is TRBJ1-1. TRBV21-1 is listed as a pseudogene. The CDR3 is made up of 15 amino acids. CDR3 protein: CASSFQEHLNTEAFF. The CDR3 coding sequence is TGTGCCAGCAGCTTCCAGGAGCACTTGAACACTGAAGCTTTCTTT.

This sequence joins TRBV28 and TRBJ1-4; no reliable D call. Between the trimmed V and J ends, which lost 2 bases and 4 bases, there was a span of 8 bases. Germline V gives CDR1 MDHEN, CDR2 SYDVKM. This CDR3 contains 14 residues. The CDR3 coding sequence is TGTGCCAGCAGTTTAACGGGTTTTAATGAAAAACTGTTTTTT. Protein: CASSLTGFNEKLFF.

CDR3 loop: CASSEVPLGNSPLHF. CDR3 nucleotide sequence: TGTGCCAGCAGTGAGGTTCCCTTGGGTAATTCACCCCTCCACTTT. The chain is built from TRBV6-1 and TRBJ1-6; D gene unclear. Per the germline V gene, CDR1 is MNHNS and CDR2 is SASEGT. Trimming left V 3 bases short and J 6 bases short, with 12 bases between. The CDR3 consists of 15 residues.

A few counts support this clone. V usage is TRBV28 and J usage is TRBJ2-6, with a possible D match to TRBD2 (6 bases). Germline CDR1 and CDR2: MDHEN and SYDVKM. The CDR3 loop spans 18 amino acids. The V end was cut by 5 bases, the J end by 0 bases, with 17 bases between. CDR3 DNA sequence: TGTGCCAGCAGTGGTGGAGGTCGGCGGGGCTCTGGGGCCAACGTCCTGACTTTC. It yields the protein CASSGGGRRGSGANVLTF.

The V gene is TRBV2, the J gene TRBJ1-5; 9 bases match TRBD1. V was pared by 6 bases and J by 6 bases, with 9 bases of the junction left unmatched. The CDR3 totals 15 residues. Germline CDR1 and CDR2: SNHLY and FYNNEI. The CDR3 sequence: CASSNRDRVFQPQHF. CDR3 DNA sequence: TGTGCCAGCAGCAACCGGGACAGGGTTTTTCAGCCCCAGCATTTT.

This clone was observed a single time. The chain is built from TRBV7-2 and TRBJ1-5; 8 nucleotides agree with TRBD1. The CDR3 extends over 19 amino acids. Looked up from germline, CDR1 is SGHTA and CDR2 is FQGNSA. The V segment lost 5 bases and the J segment 0 bases; nucleotides outside the gene matches: 15. The CDR3 region has the DNA TGTGCCAGCAGCCGTACAAACCCAGGGGGCGCATATAGCAATCAGCCCCAGCATTTT. It codes for CASSRTNPGGAYSNQPQHF.